This T cell receptor beta chain was sequenced in a study of blood T cell repertoires in COVID-19. Study-level information: COVID-19 samples from acute and convalescent phases originated in the United States, Italy and Spain. Nucleic acid was either cDNA or gDNA, and it came from T cells, B-cell-depleted T cells, or PBMCs.

Ten or more counts support this clone. CDR3 length equals 15 residues. Germline loops: CDR1 SGHAT, CDR2 FQNNGV. Deletions cut 5 bases from V and 0 bases from J, with 11 bases between. Original analysis: Estimation of nucleated cell counts relied on the amplification of reference gene primers. Produced via immunoSEQ multiplex PCR; TCRdb's table is partial and in-frame only. That table is the source of V, J and clone size, and D and trimming were worked out from the DNA. The table records fewer than 85,000 clones, almost 85% of them present only once. Sequencing input: peripheral blood. This clonotype was obtained from a human donor in a cohort sampled during active COVID-19. The V and J genes are TRBV11-2 and TRBJ2-1; D unresolved. The CDR3 region has the DNA TGTGCCAGCAGCATGTCCCCTTACTCCTACAATGAGCAGTTCTTC. It is translated as CASSMSPYSYNEQFF.